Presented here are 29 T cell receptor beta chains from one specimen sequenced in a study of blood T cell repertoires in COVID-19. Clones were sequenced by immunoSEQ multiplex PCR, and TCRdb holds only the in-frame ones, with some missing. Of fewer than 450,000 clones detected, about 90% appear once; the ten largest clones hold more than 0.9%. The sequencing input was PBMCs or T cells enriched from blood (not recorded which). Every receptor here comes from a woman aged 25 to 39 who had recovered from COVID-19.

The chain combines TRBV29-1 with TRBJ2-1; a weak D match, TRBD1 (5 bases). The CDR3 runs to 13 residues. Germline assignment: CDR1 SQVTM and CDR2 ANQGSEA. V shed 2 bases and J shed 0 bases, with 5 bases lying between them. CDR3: CSVEQGSYNEQFF. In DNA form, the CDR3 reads TGCAGCGTTGAACAGGGCTCCTACAATGAGCAGTTCTTC.

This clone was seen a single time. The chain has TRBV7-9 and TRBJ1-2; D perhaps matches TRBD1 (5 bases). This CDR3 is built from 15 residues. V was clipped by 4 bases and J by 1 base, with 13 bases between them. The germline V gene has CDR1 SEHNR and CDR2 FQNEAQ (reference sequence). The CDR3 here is CASSSWGSVNYGYTF. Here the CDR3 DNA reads TGTGCCAGCAGCTCCTGGGGCAGCGTTAACTATGGCTACACCTTC. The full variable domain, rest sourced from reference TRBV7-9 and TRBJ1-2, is DTGVSQNPRHKITKRGQNVTFRCDPISEHNRLYWYRQTLGQGPEFLTYFQNEAQLEKSRLLSDRFSAERPKGSFSTLEIQRTEQGDSAMYLCASSSWGSVNYGYTFGSGTRLTVV.

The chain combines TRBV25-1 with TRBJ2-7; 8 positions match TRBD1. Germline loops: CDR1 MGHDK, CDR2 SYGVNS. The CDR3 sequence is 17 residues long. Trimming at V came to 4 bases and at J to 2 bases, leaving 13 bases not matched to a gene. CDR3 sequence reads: CASSGVSRGRKTYEQYF. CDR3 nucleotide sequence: TGTGCCAGCAGTGGGGTCAGCAGGGGGCGGAAGACCTACGAGCAGTACTTC.

CDR3 DNA sequence: TGCAGCGTTGAAATAGGGGGCATGAACACTGAAGCTTTCTTT. Translating it yields CSVEIGGMNTEAFF. The chain couples TRBV29-1 to TRBJ1-1; 7 bases are a match to TRBD1. This CDR3 has 14 residues. V lost 2 bases and J lost 0; bases outside the gene matches: 3. The germline gives CDR1 SQVTM, CDR2 ANQGSEA. Full variable domain (remainder filled in from reference TRBV29-1 and TRBJ1-1): SAVISQKPSRDICQRGTSLTIQCQVDSQVTMMFWYRQQPGQSLTLIATANQGSEATYESGFVIDKFPISRPNLTFSTLTVSNMSPEDSSIYLCSVEIGGMNTEAFFGQGTRLTVV.

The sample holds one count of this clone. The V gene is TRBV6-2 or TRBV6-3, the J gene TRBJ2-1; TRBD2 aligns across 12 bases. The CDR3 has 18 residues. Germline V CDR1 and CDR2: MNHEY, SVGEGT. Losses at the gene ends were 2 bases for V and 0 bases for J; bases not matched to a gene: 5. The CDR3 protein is CASSYGLAGGSSYNEQFF. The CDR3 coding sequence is TGTGCCAGCAGTTACGGTCTAGCGGGGGGGAGCTCCTACAATGAGCAGTTCTTC.

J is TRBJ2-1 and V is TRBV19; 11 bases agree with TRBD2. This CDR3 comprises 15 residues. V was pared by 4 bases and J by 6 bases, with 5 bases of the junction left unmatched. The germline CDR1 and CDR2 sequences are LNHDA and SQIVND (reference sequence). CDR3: CASSTVGLAGNEQFF. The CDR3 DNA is TGTGCCAGTAGTACGGTCGGACTAGCGGGCAATGAGCAGTTCTTC.

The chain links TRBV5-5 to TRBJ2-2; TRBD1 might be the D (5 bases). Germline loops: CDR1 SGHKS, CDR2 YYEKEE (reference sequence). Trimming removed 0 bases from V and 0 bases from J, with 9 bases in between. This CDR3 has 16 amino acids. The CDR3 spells CASSLEGAANTGELFF. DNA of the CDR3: TGTGCCAGCAGCTTGGAAGGGGCCGCGAACACCGGGGAGCTGTTTTTT. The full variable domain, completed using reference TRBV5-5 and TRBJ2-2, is DAGVTQSPTHLIKTRGQQVTLRCSPISGHKSVSWYQQVLGQGPQFIFQYYEKEERGRGNFPDRFSARQFPNYSSELNVNALLLGDSALYLCASSLEGAANTGELFFGEGSRLTVL.

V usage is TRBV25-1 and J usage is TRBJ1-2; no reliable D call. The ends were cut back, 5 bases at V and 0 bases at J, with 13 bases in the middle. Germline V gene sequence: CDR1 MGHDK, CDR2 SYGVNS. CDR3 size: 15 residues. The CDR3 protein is CASSPTHFANYGYTF. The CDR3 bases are TGTGCCAGCAGTCCTACGCATTTCGCTAACTATGGCTACACCTTC.

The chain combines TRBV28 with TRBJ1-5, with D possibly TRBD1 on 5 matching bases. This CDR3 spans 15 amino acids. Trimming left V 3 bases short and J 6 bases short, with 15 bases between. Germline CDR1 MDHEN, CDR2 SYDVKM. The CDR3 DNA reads TGTGCCAGCAGTTTTCCCCAGGGTTTAAGTCAGCCCCAGCATTTT. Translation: CASSFPQGLSQPQHF.

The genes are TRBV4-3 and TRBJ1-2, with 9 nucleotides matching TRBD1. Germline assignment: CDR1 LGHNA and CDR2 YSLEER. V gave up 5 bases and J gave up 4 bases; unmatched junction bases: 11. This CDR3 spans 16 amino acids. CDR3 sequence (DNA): TGCGCCAGCAGCGACCGACAGGGGGGCGTACGCTATGGCTACACCTTC. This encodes CASSDRQGGVRYGYTF.

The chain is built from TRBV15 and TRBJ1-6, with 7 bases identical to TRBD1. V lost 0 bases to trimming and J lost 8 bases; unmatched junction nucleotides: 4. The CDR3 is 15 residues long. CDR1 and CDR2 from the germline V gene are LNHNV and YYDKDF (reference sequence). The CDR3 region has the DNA TGTGCCACCAGCAGAGATGGGACAGAGTATTCACCCCTCCACTTT. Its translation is CATSRDGTEYSPLHF. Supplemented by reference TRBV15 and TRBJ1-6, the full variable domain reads DAMVIQNPRYQVTQFGKPVTLSCSQTLNHNVMYWYQQKSSQAPKLLFHYYDKDFNNEADTPDNFQSRRPNTSFCFLDIRSPGLGDTAMYLCATSRDGTEYSPLHFGNGTRLTVT.

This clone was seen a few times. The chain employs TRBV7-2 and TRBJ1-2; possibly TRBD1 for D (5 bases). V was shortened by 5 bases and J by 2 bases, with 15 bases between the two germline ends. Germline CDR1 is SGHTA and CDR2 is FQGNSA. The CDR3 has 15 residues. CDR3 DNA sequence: TGTGCCAGCAGCCAGTGGGAGGGGAAGAACTATGGCTACACCTTC. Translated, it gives CASSQWEGKNYGYTF.

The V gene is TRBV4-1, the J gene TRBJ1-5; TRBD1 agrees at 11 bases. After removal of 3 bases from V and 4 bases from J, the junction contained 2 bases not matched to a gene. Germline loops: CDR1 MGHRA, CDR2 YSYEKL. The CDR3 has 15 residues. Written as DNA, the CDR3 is TGCGCCAGCAGCCACGGACAGGGGGCGAATCAGCCCCAGCATTTT. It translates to CASSHGQGANQPQHF.

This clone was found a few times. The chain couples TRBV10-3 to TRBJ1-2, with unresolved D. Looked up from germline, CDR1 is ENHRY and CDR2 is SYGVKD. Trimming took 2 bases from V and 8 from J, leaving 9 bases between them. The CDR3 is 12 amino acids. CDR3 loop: CAISESGTGYTF. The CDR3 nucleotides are TGTGCCATCAGTGAGAGCGGCACGGGCTACACCTTC.

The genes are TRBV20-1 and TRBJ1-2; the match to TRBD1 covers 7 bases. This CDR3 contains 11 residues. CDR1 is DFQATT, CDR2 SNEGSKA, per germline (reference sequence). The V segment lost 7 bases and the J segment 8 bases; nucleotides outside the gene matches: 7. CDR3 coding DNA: TGCAGTGGAAGGACAGGATCGGGCTACACCTTC. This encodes CSGRTGSGYTF.

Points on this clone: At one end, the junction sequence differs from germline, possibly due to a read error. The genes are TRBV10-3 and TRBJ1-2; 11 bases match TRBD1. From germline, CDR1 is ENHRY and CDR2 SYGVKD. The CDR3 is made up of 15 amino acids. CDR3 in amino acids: CAIRGQGAPNYGYTF. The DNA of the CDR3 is TGTGCCATCAGAGGACAGGGGGCGCCTAATTATGGCTACACCTTC.

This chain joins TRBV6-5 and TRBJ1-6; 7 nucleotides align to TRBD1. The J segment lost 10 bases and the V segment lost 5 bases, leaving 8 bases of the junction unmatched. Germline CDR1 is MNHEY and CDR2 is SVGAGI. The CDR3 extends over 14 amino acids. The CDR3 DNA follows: TGTGCCAGCAGTCTACAGGGGATAGGCTCACCCCTCCACTTT. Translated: CASSLQGIGSPLHF.

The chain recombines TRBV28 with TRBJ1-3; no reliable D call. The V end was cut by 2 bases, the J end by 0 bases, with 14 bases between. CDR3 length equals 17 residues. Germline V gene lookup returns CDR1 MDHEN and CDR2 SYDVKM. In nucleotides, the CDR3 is TGTGCCAGCAGTTTAGGCTCTAACAGCCGCTCTGGAAACACCATATATTTT. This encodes CASSLGSNSRSGNTIYF.

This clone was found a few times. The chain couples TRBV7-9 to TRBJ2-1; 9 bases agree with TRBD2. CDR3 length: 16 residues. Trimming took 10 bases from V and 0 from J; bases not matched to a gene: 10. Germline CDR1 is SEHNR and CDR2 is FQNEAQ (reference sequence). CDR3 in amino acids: CAIPRRGGSSYNEQFF. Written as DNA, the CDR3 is TGTGCCATCCCTCGGCGGGGGGGGAGCTCCTACAATGAGCAGTTCTTC.

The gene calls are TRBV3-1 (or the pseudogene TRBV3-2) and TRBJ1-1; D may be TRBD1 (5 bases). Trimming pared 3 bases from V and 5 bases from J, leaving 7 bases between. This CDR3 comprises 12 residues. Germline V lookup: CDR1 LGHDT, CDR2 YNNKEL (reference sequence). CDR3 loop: CASSQGGTEAFF. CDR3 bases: TGTGCCAGCAGCCAGGGGGGAACTGAAGCTTTCTTT.

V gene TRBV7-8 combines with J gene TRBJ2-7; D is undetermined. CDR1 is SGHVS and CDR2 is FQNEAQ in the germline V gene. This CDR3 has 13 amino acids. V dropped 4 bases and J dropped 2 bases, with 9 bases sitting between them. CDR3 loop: CASSSYSTYEQYF. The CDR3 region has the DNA TGTGCCAGCAGCTCGTATAGTACCTACGAGCAGTACTTC.

CDR3 residues: CAVRQGLEPNSPLHF. The CDR3 DNA is TGTGCCGTACGACAGGGACTCGAACCAAATTCACCCCTCCACTTT. The chain carries TRBV10-3 and TRBJ1-6, with TRBD1 identical over 7 bases. The germline V gene encodes CDR1 ENHRY and CDR2 SYGVKD. CDR3 size: 15 residues. Trimming cost V 11 bases and J 7 bases; bases outside gene matches: 14.

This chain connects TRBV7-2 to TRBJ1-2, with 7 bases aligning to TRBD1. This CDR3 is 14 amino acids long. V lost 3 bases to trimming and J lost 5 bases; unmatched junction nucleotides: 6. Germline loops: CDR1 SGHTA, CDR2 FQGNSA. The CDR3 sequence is CASSFSTGNYGYTF. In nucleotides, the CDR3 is TGTGCCAGCAGCTTCTCGACAGGGAATTATGGCTACACCTTC.

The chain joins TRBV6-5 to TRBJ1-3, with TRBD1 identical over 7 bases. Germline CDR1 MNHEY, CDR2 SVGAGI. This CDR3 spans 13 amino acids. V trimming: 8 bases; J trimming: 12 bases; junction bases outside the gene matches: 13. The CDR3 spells CASSRGGQAVIYF. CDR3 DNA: TGTGCCAGCTCCCGCGGTGGACAGGCCGTCATATATTTT.

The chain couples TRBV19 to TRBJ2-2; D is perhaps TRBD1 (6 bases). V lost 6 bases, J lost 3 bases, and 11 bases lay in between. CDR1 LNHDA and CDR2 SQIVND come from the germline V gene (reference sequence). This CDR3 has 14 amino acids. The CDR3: CASRATGYTGELFF. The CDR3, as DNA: TGTGCCAGTAGAGCCACAGGGTACACCGGGGAGCTGTTTTTT.

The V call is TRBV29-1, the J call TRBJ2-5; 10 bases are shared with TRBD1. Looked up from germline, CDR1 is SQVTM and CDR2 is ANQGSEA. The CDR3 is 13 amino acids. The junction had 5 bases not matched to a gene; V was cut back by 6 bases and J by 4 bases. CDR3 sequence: CSVGDRGGETQYF. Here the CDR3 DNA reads TGCAGCGTGGGGGACAGGGGAGGAGAGACCCAGTACTTC.

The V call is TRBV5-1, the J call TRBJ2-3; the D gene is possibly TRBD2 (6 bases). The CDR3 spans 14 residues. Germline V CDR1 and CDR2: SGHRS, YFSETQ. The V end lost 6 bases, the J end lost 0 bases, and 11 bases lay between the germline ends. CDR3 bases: TGCGCCAGCAAGGCGGGACCGAGCACAGATACGCAGTATTTT. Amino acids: CASKAGPSTDTQYF.

In DNA, the CDR3 is TGTGCCAGCCATTCCGGGACAGGGGAGGGCTACACCTTC. This encodes CASHSGTGEGYTF. The chain links TRBV18 to TRBJ1-2; TRBD1 aligns across 10 bases. Trimming at V came to 8 bases and at J to 8 bases, leaving 8 bases not matched to a gene. Germline CDR1 and CDR2: KGHSH and LQKENI. This CDR3 region has 13 residues.

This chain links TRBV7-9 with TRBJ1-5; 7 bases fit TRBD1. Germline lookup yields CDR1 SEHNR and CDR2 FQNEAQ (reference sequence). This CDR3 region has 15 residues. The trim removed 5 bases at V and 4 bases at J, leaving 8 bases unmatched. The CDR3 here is CASSPQGDGNQPQHF. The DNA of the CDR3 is TGTGCCAGCAGCCCTCAGGGGGACGGAAATCAGCCCCAGCATTTT.